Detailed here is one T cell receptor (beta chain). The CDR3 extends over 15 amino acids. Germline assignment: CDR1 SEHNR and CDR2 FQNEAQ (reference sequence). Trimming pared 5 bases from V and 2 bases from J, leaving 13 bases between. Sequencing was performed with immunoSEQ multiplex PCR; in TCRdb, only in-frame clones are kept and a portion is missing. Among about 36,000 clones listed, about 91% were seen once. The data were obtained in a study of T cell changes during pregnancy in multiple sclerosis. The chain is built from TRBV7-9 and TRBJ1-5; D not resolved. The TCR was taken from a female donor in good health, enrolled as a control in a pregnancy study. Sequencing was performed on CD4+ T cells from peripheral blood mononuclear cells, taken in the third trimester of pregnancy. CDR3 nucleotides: TGTGCCAGCAGCCAGGCAAGTCAGGGCAATCAGCCCCAGCATTTT. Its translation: CASSQASQGNQPQHF.